This T cell receptor (beta chain) was found in a study of CD8+CD57+ T cells in acquired aplastic anemia. Study-level points and caveats: Patients and controls shared twenty-nine CD8+ CDR3 sequences.

The template for TCR beta VDJ and CDR3 sequence profiling was genomic DNA. TCRdb recomputed calls from the reads with MiXCR, one row per CDR3 protein. This sample has approximately 190,000 distinct CDR3 sequences; 64% occur once, and the top ten carry roughly 50%. Points on this clonotype: Its antigen is unidentified.

V lost 2 bases and J 3 bases, leaving 19 bases between the germline ends. CDR1 and CDR2 from the germline V gene are SGHVS and FQNEAQ. CDR3 size: 17 residues. The chain uses TRBV7-8 and TRBJ1-1; D is perhaps TRBD1 (6 bases). Sequenced sample: sorted CD4+, CD8+, or CD8+CD57+ T cells (not recorded which) from PBMCs. This clonotype was sampled from a human donor with severe aplastic anemia or a healthy control (not recorded which). CDR3 in amino acids: CASSLTGKRDGYTEAFF. The CDR3 nucleotides are TGTGCCAGCAGCTTAACAGGGAAGAGGGATGGCTACACTGAAGCTTTCTTT.